This T cell receptor (beta chain) was sequenced during a study of blood T cell repertoires in COVID-19. Produced via immunoSEQ multiplex PCR; TCRdb's table is partial and in-frame only. In the table there are 65,000 to 70,000 clones, 85% to 90% of which are singletons. This clone was recorded a few times. This TCR derives from a man in his fifties with acute or convalescent COVID-19. The source material was peripheral blood.

The CDR3 loop reads CASSYRQGISGNTIYF. The DNA for the CDR3 is TGTGCCAGCAGCTATAGACAGGGAATCTCTGGAAACACCATATATTTT. The chain joins TRBV2 to TRBJ1-3; TRBD1 agrees at 7 bases. The CDR3 has 16 amino acids. Germline V gives CDR1 SNHLY, CDR2 FYNNEI. Unmatched junction bases numbered 8, after V lost 6 bases and J lost 0 bases.